The clone carrying this T cell receptor beta chain was counted a single time. The record originates from a study of blood T cell repertoires in COVID-19. Methods used by the authors: By means of reference gene primer amplification, nucleated cell counts were estimated. This table comes from immunoSEQ multiplex PCR, and its TCRdb copy is limited to in-frame clones, with some not included. That table furnishes V, J and clone size, whereas the DNA furnished D and trimming. The top ten hold 2.1% of the sample, which has 280,000 or so clones, 86% seen once. Sample: peripheral blood. The origin of this receptor is a woman between 25 and 40 years old who had recovered from COVID-19.

This chain's CDR3 is CATSDLGCPRQGEATDTQYF. CDR3 nucleotides: TGTGCCACCAGTGATTTAGGTTGTCCTCGACAGGGAGAGGCCACAGATACGCAGTATTTT. The V gene is TRBV24-1, the J gene TRBJ2-3; TRBD1 aligns across 7 bases. The CDR3 runs to 20 residues. V lost 1 base, J lost 2 bases, and 17 bases stayed unmatched. Germline-derived CDR1 and CDR2 are KGHDR and SFDVKD.